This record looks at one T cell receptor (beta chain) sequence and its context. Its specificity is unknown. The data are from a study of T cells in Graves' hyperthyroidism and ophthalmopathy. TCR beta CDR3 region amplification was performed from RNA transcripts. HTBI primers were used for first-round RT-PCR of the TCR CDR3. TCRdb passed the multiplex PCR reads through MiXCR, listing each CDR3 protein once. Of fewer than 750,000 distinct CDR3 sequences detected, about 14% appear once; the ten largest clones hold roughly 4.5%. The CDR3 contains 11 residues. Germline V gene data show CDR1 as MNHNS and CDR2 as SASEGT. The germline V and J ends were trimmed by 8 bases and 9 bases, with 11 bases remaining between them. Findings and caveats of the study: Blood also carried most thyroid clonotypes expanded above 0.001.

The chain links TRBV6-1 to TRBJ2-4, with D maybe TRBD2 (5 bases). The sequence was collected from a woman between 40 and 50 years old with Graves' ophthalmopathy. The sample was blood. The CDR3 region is CASEEGAIQYF. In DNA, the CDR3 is TGTGCCAGCGAAGAGGGAGCCATTCAGTACTTC.